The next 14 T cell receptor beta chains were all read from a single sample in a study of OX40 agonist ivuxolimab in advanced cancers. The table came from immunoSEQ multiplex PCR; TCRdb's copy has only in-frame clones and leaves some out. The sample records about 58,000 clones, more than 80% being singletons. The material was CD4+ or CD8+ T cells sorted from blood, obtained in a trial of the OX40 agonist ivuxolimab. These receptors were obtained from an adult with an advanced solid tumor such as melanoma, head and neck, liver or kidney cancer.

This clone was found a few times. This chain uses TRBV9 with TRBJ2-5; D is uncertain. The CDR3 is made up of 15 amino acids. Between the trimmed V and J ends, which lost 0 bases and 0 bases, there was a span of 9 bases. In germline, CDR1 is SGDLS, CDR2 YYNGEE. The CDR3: CASSVGPADQETQYF. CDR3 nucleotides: TGTGCCAGCAGCGTAGGTCCTGCGGACCAAGAGACCCAGTACTTC. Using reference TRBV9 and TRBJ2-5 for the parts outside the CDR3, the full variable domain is DSGVTQTPKHLITATGQRVTLRCSPRSGDLSVYWYQQSLDQGLQFLIQYYNGEERAKGNILERFSAQQFPDLHSELNLSSLELGDSALYFCASSVGPADQETQYFGPGTRLLVL.

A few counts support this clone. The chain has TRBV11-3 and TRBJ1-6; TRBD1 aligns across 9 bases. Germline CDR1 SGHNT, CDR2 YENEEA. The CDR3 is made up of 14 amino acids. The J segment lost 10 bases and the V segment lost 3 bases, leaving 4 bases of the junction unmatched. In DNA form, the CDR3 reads TGTGCCAGCAGCTTCGGACAGGGGTACTCACCCCTCCACTTT. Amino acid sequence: CASSFGQGYSPLHF.

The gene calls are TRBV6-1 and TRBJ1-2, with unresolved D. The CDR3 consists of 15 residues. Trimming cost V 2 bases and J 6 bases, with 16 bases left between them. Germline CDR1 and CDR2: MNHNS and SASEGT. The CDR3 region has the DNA TGTGCCAGCAGTGAAACTAGGTACTCTCGGGATGGCTACACCTTC. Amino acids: CASSETRYSRDGYTF.

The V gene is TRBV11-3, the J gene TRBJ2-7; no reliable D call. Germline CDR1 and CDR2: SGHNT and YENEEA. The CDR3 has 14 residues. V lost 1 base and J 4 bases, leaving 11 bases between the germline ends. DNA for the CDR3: TGTGCCAGCAGCTTAGTGGGTTCCTCGTACGAGCAGTACTTC. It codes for CASSLVGSSYEQYF. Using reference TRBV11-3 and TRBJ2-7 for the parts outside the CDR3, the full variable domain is EAGVVQSPRYKIIEKKQPVAFWCNPISGHNTLYWYLQNLGQGPELLIRYENEEAVDDSQLPKDRFSAERLKGVDSTLKIQPAELGDSAVYLCASSLVGSSYEQYFGPGTRLTVT.

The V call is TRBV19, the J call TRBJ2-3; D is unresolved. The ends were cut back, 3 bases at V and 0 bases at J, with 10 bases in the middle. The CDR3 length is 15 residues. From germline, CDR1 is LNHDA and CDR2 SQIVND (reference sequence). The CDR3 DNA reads TGTGCCAGTAGTATTGAGACGCCTAGCACAGATACGCAGTATTTT. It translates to CASSIETPSTDTQYF.

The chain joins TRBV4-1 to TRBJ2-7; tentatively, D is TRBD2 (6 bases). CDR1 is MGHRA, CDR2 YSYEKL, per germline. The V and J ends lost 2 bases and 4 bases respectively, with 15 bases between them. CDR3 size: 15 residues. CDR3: CASSQSTGSFYEQYF. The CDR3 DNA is TGCGCCAGCAGCCAATCGACCGGGAGTTTTTACGAGCAGTACTTC.

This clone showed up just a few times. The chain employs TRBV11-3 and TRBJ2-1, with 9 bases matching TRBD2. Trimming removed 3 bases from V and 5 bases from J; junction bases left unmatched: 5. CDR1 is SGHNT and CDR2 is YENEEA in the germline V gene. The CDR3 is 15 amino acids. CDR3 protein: CASSLGGGAHNEQFF. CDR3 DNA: TGTGCCAGCAGCTTGGGCGGGGGGGCCCACAATGAGCAGTTCTTC.

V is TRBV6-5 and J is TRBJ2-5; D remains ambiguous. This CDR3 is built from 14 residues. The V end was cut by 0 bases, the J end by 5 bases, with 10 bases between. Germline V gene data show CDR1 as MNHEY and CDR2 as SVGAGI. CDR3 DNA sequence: TGTGCCAGCAGTTACTCTATCAGCTTGGAGACCCAGTACTTC. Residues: CASSYSISLETQYF.

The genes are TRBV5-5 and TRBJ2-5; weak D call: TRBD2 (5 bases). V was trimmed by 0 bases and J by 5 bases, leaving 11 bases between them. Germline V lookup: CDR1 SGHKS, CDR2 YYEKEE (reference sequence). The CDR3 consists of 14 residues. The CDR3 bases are TGTGCCAGCAGCTTGGGGTCCCGCGGGGAGACCCAGTACTTC. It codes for CASSLGSRGETQYF.

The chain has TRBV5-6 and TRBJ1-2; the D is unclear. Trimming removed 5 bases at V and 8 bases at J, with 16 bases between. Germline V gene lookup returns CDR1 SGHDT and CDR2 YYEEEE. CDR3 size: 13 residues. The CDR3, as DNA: TGTGCCAGCAGGCGCGAGCCGGTATTAGGCTACACCTTC. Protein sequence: CASRREPVLGYTF. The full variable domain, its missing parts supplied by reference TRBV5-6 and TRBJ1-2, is DAGVTQSPTHLIKTRGQQVTLRCSPKSGHDTVSWYQQALGQGPQFIFQYYEEEERQRGNFPDRFSGHQFPNYSSELNVNALLLGDSALYLCASRREPVLGYTFGSGTRLTVV.

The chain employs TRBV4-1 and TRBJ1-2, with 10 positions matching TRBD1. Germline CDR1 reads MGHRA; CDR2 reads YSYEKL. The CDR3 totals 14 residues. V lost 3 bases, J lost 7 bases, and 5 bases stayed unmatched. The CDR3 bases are TGCGCCAGCAGCCAGGACAGGGGGTTGGCTGGCTACACCTTC. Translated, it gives CASSQDRGLAGYTF.

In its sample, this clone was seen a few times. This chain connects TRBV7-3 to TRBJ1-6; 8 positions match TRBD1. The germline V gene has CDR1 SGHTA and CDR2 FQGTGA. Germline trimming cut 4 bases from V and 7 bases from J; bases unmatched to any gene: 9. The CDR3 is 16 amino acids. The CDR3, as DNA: TGTGCCAGCAGCTCCTCGGGCAGGGGGCGAAATTCACCCCTCCACTTT. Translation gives CASSSSGRGRNSPLHF.

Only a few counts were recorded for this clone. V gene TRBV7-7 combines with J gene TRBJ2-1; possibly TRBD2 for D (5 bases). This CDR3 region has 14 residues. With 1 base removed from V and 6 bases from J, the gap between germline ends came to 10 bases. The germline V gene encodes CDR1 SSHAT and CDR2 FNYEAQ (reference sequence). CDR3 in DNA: TGTGCCAGCAGCTTAGGGATAGGGAGCAATGAGCAGTTCTTC. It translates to CASSLGIGSNEQFF.

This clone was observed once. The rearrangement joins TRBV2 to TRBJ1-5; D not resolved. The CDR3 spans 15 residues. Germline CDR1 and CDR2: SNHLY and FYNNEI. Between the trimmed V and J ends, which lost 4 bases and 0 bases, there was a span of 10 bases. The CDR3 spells CASSVRPYSNQPQHF. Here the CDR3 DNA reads TGTGCCAGCAGTGTTCGGCCTTATAGCAATCAGCCCCAGCATTTT. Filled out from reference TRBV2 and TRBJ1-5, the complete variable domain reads EPEVTQTPSHQVTQMGQEVILRCVPISNHLYFYWYRQILGQKVEFLVSFYNNEISEKSEIFDDQFSVERPDGSNFTLKIRSTKLEDSAMYFCASSVRPYSNQPQHFGDGTRLSIL.